The 10 T cell receptor beta chains below come from one sample, sequenced in a study of blood T cell repertoires in COVID-19. Clones were read by immunoSEQ multiplex PCR, and TCRdb kept only the in-frame ones, dropping some. The repertoire holds 29,000 or so clones, with about 90% as singletons. The sequencing input was peripheral blood. The receptors were sampled from a man aged 50 or older with active COVID-19.

The chain is built from TRBV27 and TRBJ2-1, with 11 bases fitting TRBD1. The CDR3 sequence is 15 residues long. CDR1 and CDR2 from the germline V gene are MNHEY and SMNVEV (reference sequence). J lost 7 bases, V lost 3 bases, and 5 bases had no gene match. CDR3 DNA: TGTGCCAGCAGTTTGGGGACAGGGGGGGTAAATGAGCAGTTCTTC. This codes for CASSLGTGGVNEQFF.

V usage is TRBV5-1 and J usage is TRBJ2-7; 7 positions agree with TRBD1. In germline, CDR1 is SGHRS, CDR2 YFSETQ. The CDR3 is 13 residues long. J lost 7 bases, V lost 4 bases, and 8 bases had no gene match. This chain's CDR3 is CASSLGTEAEQYF. In nucleotides, the CDR3 is TGCGCCAGCAGCCTGGGGACAGAAGCGGAGCAGTACTTC. Based on the CDR3 plus reference TRBV5-1 and TRBJ2-7, the full variable domain is KAGVTQTPRYLIKTRGQQVTLSCSPISGHRSVSWYQQTPGQGLQFLFEYFSETQRNKGNFPGRFSGRQFSNSRSEMNVSTLELGDSALYLCASSLGTEAEQYFGPGTRLTVT.

V usage is TRBV9 and J usage is TRBJ1-2; D is perhaps TRBD1 (5 bases). Germline V gives CDR1 SGDLS, CDR2 YYNGEE. With 2 bases removed from V and 2 bases from J, the gap between germline ends came to 10 bases. The CDR3 runs 14 residues. CDR3 DNA: TGTGCCAGCAGCGTCGGGAGGGGCAACTATGGCTACACCTTC. It encodes CASSVGRGNYGYTF.

The chain has TRBV19 and TRBJ1-2, with 10 bases identical to TRBD1. Germline CDR1 is LNHDA and CDR2 is SQIVND (reference sequence). The J segment lost 7 bases and the V segment lost 5 bases, leaving 4 bases of the junction unmatched. The CDR3 loop spans 13 amino acids. The CDR3 loop is CASSPDRGPGYTF. The CDR3 bases are TGTGCCAGTAGTCCAGACAGGGGGCCTGGCTACACCTTC.

This clone was detected once. The J gene is TRBJ2-7, the V gene TRBV5-4; D may be TRBD2 (6 bases). The V end lost 4 bases, the J end lost 1 base, and 15 bases lay between the germline ends. Germline lookup yields CDR1 SGHNT and CDR2 YYREEE (reference sequence). The CDR3 runs to 15 residues. The CDR3 is CASSPGRSESYEQYF. The CDR3, as DNA: TGTGCCAGCAGCCCAGGGAGGAGCGAGTCCTACGAGCAGTACTTC.

The chain joins TRBV12-1 to TRBJ1-1; the DNA was not used to check the table's D call, TRBD1. TRBV12-1 is a pseudogene. The CDR3 loop spans 12 amino acids. The CDR3 spells CASSSGNTEAFF. DNA of the CDR3: TGTGCCAGCAGCTCAGGGAACACTGAAGCTTTCTTT.

The rearrangement links TRBV5-6 to TRBJ2-3, with 11 bases lining up with TRBD2. Germline V lookup: CDR1 SGHDT, CDR2 YYEEEE. The V and J ends lost 1 base and 5 bases, in that order; junction bases with no gene match: 9. The CDR3 runs 17 residues. CDR3 bases: TGTGCCAGCAGCTTGATAGCGGGAGGGCCGCGGAAAGATACGCAGTATTTT. Amino acid sequence: CASSLIAGGPRKDTQYF.

The chain is built from TRBV4-1 and TRBJ1-5; D may be TRBD1 (6 bases). The CDR3 consists of 15 residues. CDR1 is MGHRA, CDR2 YSYEKL, per germline. V was shortened by 0 bases and J by 5 bases, with 11 bases between the two germline ends. DNA of the CDR3: TGCGCCAGCAGCCAAGAAGTAGGGGGTTATCAGCCCCAGCATTTT. It is translated as CASSQEVGGYQPQHF.

The rearrangement joins TRBV24-1 to TRBJ2-3; 14 bases match TRBD2. V trimming: 2 bases; J trimming: 5 bases; junction bases outside the gene matches: 5. The CDR3 consists of 17 residues. CDR1 and CDR2 (germline): KGHDR, SFDVKD. CDR3 in amino acids: CATSDSGTSGGRDTQYF. In DNA form, the CDR3 reads TGTGCCACCAGTGATTCTGGGACTAGCGGGGGCAGAGATACGCAGTATTTT.

CDR3 sequence: CASSQDPAIRGLLGEAFF. The CDR3 nucleotides are TGCGCCAGCAGCCAAGATCCGGCCATCAGGGGGCTTTTGGGTGAAGCTTTCTTT. This chain uses TRBV4-1 with TRBJ1-1, with TRBD1 matching over 8 bases. This CDR3 comprises 18 residues. Unmatched junction bases numbered 16, after V lost 0 bases and J lost 7 bases. Per the germline V gene, CDR1 is MGHRA and CDR2 is YSYEKL.